Each of the 11 T cell receptor beta chains below was sequenced from the same sample in a study of technical replicates of blood from a handful of donors. Method: immunoSEQ multiplex PCR; TCRdb's copy keeps in-frame clones and lacks some. The sample has tens of thousands of clones, 90% to 97% seen once. Sequencing used T cells isolated from PBMCs. The receptors derive from a human donor in good health.

The chain combines TRBV18 with TRBJ2-6; D is unclear. The V end was cut by 3 bases, the J end by 0 bases, with 6 bases between. This CDR3 contains 15 residues. The germline gives CDR1 KGHSH, CDR2 LQKENI. Written as DNA, the CDR3 is TGTGCCAGCTCACCGAGTCCCTCTGGGGCCAACGTCCTGACTTTC. Translating it yields CASSPSPSGANVLTF.

The chain combines TRBV10-1 with TRBJ2-7; TRBD1 might be the D (5 bases). This CDR3 has 15 residues. Germline V CDR1 and CDR2: WNHNN, SYGVQD (reference sequence). Trimming cost V 5 bases and J 2 bases, with 16 bases left between them. The CDR3 reads CASSRQFHWTYEQYF. CDR3 nucleotides: TGCGCCAGCAGTCGACAGTTCCACTGGACCTACGAGCAGTACTTC.

The chain's CDR3 is CASSLTGTGGYGYTF. In DNA form, the CDR3 reads TGTGCCAGCAGCTTAACCGGGACAGGGGGATATGGCTACACCTTC. The chain couples TRBV7-3 to TRBJ1-2; TRBD1 matches at 11 bases. CDR1 and CDR2 from the germline V gene are SGHTA and FQGTGA. The CDR3 consists of 15 residues. With V trimmed by 0 bases and J by 5 bases, 2 bases remained unmatched.

This sequence joins TRBV19 and TRBJ2-3, with D unresolved. Per the germline V gene, CDR1 is LNHDA and CDR2 is SQIVND (reference sequence). CDR3 size: 11 residues. The V end was cut by 11 bases, the J end by 1 base, with 7 bases between. The DNA of the CDR3 is TGTGCCGTCCGGGGCACAGATACGCAGTATTTT. Translation: CAVRGTDTQYF.

CDR3 nucleotide sequence: TGTGCCAGCAGTGTTTCGACCGGGACACTAAGTGGCGAGACCCAGTACTTC. It specifies CASSVSTGTLSGETQYF. This rearrangement joins TRBV2 to TRBJ2-5, with TRBD1 as a possible D gene (6 bases). Trimming cost V 4 bases and J 5 bases, with 23 bases left between them. CDR1 is SNHLY, CDR2 FYNNEI, per germline. The CDR3 runs to 17 residues.

CDR3 DNA sequence: TGTGCCAGCAGCTTAGTAGGGGGTTCCTACGAGCAGTACTTC. Encoded protein: CASSLVGGSYEQYF. This chain connects TRBV7-9 to TRBJ2-7; TRBD1 might be the D (6 bases). V lost 1 base and J lost 1, with 8 bases in between. The CDR3 loop spans 14 amino acids. Germline CDR1 is SEHNR and CDR2 is FQNEAQ (reference sequence).

The chain joins TRBV7-3 to TRBJ2-1; 9 bases are a match to TRBD2. The germline V gene has CDR1 SGHTA and CDR2 FQGTGA. This CDR3 comprises 15 residues. V lost 1 base and J lost 3; bases outside the gene matches: 1. CDR3 nucleotide sequence: TGTGCCAGCAGCTTAAAACTAGCGGGCTACAATGAGCAGTTCTTC. As protein: CASSLKLAGYNEQFF.

V gene TRBV19 combines with J gene TRBJ2-5; D possibly corresponds to TRBD1 (6 bases). Between the trimmed V and J ends, which lost 5 bases and 5 bases, there was a span of 15 bases. The germline V gene encodes CDR1 LNHDA and CDR2 SQIVND (reference sequence). This CDR3 has 14 residues. CDR3: CASSPGQRWETQYF. Here the CDR3 DNA reads TGTGCCAGTAGTCCAGGACAGAGATGGGAGACCCAGTACTTC.

The rearrangement joins TRBV10-3 to TRBJ1-4; D not certain. Trimming stripped 3 bases from V and 8 bases from J, with 10 bases between. CDR1 and CDR2 from the germline V gene are ENHRY and SYGVKD. The CDR3 is 13 amino acids. The CDR3 sequence: CAISDQEDEKLFF. CDR3 in DNA: TGTGCCATCAGTGACCAGGAAGACGAAAAACTGTTTTTT.

The chain couples TRBV10-3 to TRBJ2-3; 8 nucleotides align to TRBD1. The CDR3 loop spans 14 amino acids. Germline CDR1 is ENHRY and CDR2 is SYGVKD. After removal of 10 bases from V and 0 bases from J, the junction contained 6 bases not matched to a gene. This CDR3 is CATSQGASTDTQYF. The DNA of the CDR3 is TGTGCCACGAGCCAGGGGGCGAGCACAGATACGCAGTATTTT.

The chain joins TRBV27 to TRBJ2-3; 7 bases line up with TRBD2. From germline, CDR1 is MNHEY and CDR2 SMNVEV (reference sequence). V shed 8 bases and J 1 base; nucleotides not matched to a gene: 9. The CDR3 length is 15 residues. CDR3 coding DNA: TGTGCCAGCCTAGAGGGAGGGCCCGGCACAGATACGCAGTATTTT. Translation gives CASLEGGPGTDTQYF.